This T cell receptor beta chain came from a study of cytomegalovirus exposure and HLA in healthy donors. Notes on this clone: As yet, its antigen is unknown.

Despite likely unrecorded immune exposures, the donors were nominally healthy at the time of sampling. Study results and caveats: Immune exposure information comprised only CMV serostatus. The study put some 150 TCR beta chains on its list as cytomegalovirus-associated. Later examination showed HLA-associated TCR beta chains had greater clonal expansion than equally common others.

Germline CDR1 is SNHLY and CDR2 is FYNNEI. The CDR3 has 13 amino acids. Between the trimmed V and J ends, which lost 5 bases and 4 bases, there was a span of 12 bases. PCR used 60 Vbeta primers and 13 Jbeta primers. Profiled with immunoSEQ multiplex PCR; TCRdb holds only in-frame clones, not every one. The profile shows 150,000 or so clones, approximately 80% of them singletons. The sample consisted of PBMCs. This sequence was found in a male donor in good health and CMV-seropositive. The chain has TRBV2 and TRBJ2-7; tentatively, D is TRBD2 (6 bases). CDR3 in DNA: TGTGCCAGCAGTCCAGGGAGGACTTACGAGCAGTACTTC. Its translation is CASSPGRTYEQYF.